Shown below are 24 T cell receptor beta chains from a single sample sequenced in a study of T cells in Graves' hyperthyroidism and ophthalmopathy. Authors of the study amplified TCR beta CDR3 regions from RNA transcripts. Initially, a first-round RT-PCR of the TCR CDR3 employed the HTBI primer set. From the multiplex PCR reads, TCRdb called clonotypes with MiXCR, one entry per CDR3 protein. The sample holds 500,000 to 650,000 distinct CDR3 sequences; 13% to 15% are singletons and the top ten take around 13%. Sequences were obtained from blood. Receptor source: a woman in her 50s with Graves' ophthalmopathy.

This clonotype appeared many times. DNA of the CDR3: TGTGCCAGCAGCTTAGATCTATCGGGGGTACACACCGGGGAGCTGTTTTTT. Encoded protein: CASSLDLSGVHTGELFF. V gene TRBV11-3 combines with J gene TRBJ2-2; possibly TRBD2 for D (6 bases). This CDR3 has 17 amino acids. Trimming removed 0 bases at V and 3 bases at J, with 14 bases between. The germline V gene has CDR1 SGHNT and CDR2 YENEEA. The whole variable domain, filled in from reference TRBV11-3 and TRBJ2-2, reads EAGVVQSPRYKIIEKKQPVAFWCNPISGHNTLYWYLQNLGQGPELLIRYENEEAVDDSQLPKDRFSAERLKGVDSTLKIQPAELGDSAVYLCASSLDLSGVHTGELFFGEGSRLTVL.

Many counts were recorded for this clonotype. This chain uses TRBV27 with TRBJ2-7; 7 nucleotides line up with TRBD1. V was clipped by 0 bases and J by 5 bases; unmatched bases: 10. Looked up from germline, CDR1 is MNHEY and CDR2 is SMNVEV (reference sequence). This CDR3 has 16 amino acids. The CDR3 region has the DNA TGTGCCAGCAGTTTATCCCTCCCCTCGACAGGGAACGAGCAGTACTTC. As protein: CASSLSLPSTGNEQYF.

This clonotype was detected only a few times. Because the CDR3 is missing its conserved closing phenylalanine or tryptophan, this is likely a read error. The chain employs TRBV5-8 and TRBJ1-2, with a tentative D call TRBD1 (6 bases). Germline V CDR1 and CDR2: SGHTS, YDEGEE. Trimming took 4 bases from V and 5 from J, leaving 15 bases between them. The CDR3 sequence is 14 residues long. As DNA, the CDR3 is TGTGCCAGCAGCCTTACCCAGGGGAGATATGGCTACACCCTC. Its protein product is CASSLTQGRYGYTL.

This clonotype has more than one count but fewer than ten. The CDR3 loop is CASSFQDRDPYF. CDR3 nucleotide sequence: TGTGCCAGCAGTTTCCAGGACAGGGACCCGTATTTT. This rearrangement joins TRBV12-3 or TRBV12-4 to TRBJ2-3; TRBD1 aligns across 8 bases. Trimming took 3 bases from V and 14 from J; bases not matched to a gene: 7. The CDR3 contains 12 residues.

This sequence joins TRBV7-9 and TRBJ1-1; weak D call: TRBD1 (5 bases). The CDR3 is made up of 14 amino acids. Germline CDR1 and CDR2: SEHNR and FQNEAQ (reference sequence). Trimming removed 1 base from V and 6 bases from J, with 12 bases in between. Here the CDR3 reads CASSLEGLGAEAFF. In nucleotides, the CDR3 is TGTGCCAGCAGCTTAGAAGGATTAGGGGCTGAAGCTTTCTTT.

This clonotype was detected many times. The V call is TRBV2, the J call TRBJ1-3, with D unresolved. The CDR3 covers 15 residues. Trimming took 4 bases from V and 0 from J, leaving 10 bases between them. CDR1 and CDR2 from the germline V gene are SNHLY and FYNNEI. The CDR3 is CASSAPGTSGNTIYF. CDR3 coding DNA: TGTGCCAGCAGTGCCCCAGGAACCTCTGGAAACACCATATATTTT.

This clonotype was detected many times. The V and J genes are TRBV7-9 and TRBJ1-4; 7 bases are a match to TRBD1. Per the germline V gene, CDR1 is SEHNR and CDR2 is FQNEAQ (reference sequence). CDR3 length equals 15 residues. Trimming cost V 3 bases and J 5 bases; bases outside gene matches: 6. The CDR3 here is CASSFPGGRNEKLFF. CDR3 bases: TGTGCCAGCAGCTTTCCAGGGGGAAGGAATGAAAAACTGTTTTTT.

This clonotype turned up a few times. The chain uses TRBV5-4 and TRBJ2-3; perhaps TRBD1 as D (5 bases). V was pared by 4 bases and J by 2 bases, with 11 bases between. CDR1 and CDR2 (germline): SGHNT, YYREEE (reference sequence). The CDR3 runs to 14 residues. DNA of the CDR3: TGTGCCAGCAGCATAGGGGTCACCACAGATACGCAGTATTTT. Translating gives CASSIGVTTDTQYF.

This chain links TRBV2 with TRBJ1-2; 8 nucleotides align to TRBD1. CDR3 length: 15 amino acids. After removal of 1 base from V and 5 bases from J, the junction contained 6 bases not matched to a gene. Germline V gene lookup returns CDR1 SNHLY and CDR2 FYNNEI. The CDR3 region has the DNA TGTGCCAGCAGTGAAGGGCAGGGGGCGAAGTATGGCTACACCTTC. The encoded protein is CASSEGQGAKYGYTF.

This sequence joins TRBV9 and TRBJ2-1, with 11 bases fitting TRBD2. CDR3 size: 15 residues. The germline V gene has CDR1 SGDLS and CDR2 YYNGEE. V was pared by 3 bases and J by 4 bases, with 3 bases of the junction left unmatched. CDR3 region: CASSALAGVYNEQFF. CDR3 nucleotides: TGTGCCAGCAGCGCACTAGCGGGAGTATACAATGAGCAGTTCTTC.

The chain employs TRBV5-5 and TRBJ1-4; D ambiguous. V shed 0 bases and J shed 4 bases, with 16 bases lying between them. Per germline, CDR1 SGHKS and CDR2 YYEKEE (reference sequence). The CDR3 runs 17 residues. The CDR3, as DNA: TGTGCCAGCAGCTTGGAACTGGCGGGGTTGGATAATGAAAAACTGTTTTTT. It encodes CASSLELAGLDNEKLFF. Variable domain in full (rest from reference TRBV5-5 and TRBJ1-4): DAGVTQSPTHLIKTRGQQVTLRCSPISGHKSVSWYQQVLGQGPQFIFQYYEKEERGRGNFPDRFSARQFPNYSSELNVNALLLGDSALYLCASSLELAGLDNEKLFFGSGTQLSVL.

The CDR3: CASSGRGDTEAFF. The CDR3 bases are TGTGCCAGTAGCGGGCGAGGGGACACTGAAGCTTTCTTT. The chain employs TRBV19 and TRBJ1-1, with D tentatively TRBD1 (5 bases). This CDR3 contains 13 residues. Trimming took 6 bases from V and 3 from J, leaving 11 bases between them. Germline CDR1 reads LNHDA; CDR2 reads SQIVND (reference sequence).

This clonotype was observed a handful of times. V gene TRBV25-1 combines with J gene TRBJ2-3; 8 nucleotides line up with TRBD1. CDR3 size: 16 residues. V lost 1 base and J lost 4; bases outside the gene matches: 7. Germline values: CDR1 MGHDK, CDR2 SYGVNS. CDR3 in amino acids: CASSEFGQGRADTQYF. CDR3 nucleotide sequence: TGTGCCAGCAGTGAATTTGGACAGGGTCGGGCAGATACGCAGTATTTT. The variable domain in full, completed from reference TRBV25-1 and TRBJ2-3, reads EADIYQTPRYLVIGTGKKITLECSQTMGHDKMYWYQQDPGMELHLIHYSYGVNSTEKGDLSSESTVSRIRTEHFPLTLESARPSHTSQYLCASSEFGQGRADTQYFGPGTRLTVL.

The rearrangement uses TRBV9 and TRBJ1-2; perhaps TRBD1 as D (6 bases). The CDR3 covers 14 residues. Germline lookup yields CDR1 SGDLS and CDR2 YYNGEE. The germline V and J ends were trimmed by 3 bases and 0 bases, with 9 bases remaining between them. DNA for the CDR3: TGTGCCAGCAGCGGAGGGACACCTAACTATGGCTACACCTTC. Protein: CASSGGTPNYGYTF. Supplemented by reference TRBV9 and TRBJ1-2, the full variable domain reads DSGVTQTPKHLITATGQRVTLRCSPRSGDLSVYWYQQSLDQGLQFLIQYYNGEERAKGNILERFSAQQFPDLHSELNLSSLELGDSALYFCASSGGTPNYGYTFGSGTRLTVV.

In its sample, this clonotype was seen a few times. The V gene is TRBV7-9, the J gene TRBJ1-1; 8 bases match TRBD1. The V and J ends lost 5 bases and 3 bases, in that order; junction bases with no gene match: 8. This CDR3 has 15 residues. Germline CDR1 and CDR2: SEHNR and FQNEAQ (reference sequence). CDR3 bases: TGTGCCAGCAGCCGCCTAGACAGGGGAGACACTGAAGCTTTCTTT. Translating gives CASSRLDRGDTEAFF.

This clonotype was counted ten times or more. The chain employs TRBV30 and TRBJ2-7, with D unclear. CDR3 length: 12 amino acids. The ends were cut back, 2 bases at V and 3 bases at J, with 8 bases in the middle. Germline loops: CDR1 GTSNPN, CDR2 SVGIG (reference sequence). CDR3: CAWSTGSYEQYF. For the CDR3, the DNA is TGTGCCTGGAGTACGGGTAGCTACGAGCAGTACTTC. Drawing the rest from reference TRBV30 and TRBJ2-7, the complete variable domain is SQTIHQWPATLVQPVGSPLSLECTVEGTSNPNLYWYRQAAGRGLQLLFYSVGIGQISSEVPQNLSASRPQDRQFILSSKKLLLSDSGFYLCAWSTGSYEQYFGPGTRLTVT.

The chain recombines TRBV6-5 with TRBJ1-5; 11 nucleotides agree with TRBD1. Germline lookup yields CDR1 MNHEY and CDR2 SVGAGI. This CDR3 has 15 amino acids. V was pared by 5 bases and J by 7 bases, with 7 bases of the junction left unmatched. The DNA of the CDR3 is TGTGCCAGCAGTAACCGGGACAGGGGGGGACAGCCCCAGCATTTT. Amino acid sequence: CASSNRDRGGQPQHF.

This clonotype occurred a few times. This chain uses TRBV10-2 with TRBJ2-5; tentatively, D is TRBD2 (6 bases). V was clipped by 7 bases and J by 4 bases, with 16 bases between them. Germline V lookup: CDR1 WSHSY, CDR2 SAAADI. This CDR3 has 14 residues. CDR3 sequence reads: CASTLEGLRETQYF. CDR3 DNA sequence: TGCGCCAGCACGCTGGAGGGGTTGAGAGAGACCCAGTACTTC.

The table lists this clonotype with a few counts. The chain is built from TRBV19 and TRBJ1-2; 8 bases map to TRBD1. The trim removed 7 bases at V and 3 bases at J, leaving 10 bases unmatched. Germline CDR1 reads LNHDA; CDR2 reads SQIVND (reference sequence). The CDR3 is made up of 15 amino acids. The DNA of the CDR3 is TGTGCCAGTACCAGCTGGGACAGGAGATACTATGGCTACACCTTC. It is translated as CASTSWDRRYYGYTF.

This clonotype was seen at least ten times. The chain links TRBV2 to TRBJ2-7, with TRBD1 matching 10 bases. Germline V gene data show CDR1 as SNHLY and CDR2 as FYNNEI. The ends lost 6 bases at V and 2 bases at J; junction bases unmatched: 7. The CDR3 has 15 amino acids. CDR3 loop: CASSHMTGGPYEQYF. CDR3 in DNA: TGTGCCAGCAGCCATATGACAGGGGGCCCCTACGAGCAGTACTTC.

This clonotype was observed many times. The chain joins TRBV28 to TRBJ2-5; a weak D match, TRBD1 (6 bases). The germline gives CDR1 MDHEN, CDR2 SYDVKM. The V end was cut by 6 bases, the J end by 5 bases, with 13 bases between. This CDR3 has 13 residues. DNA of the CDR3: TGTGCCAGCAGCCAAGGACAGAAGGAGACCCAGTACTTC. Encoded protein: CASSQGQKETQYF.

Here the CDR3 reads CSASVLAGGPTDTQYF. For the CDR3, the DNA is TGCAGTGCTAGCGTCCTAGCGGGAGGGCCCACAGATACGCAGTATTTT. The V call is TRBV20-1, the J call TRBJ2-3; 12 bases are shared with TRBD2. V gave up 3 bases and J gave up 2 bases; unmatched junction bases: 6. CDR1 is DFQATT and CDR2 is SNEGSKA in the germline V gene (reference sequence). The CDR3 is made up of 16 amino acids.

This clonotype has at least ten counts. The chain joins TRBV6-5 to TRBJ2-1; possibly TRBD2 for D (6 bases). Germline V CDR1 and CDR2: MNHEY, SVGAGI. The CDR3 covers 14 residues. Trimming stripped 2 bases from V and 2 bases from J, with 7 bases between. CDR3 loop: CASSYRLAYNEQFF. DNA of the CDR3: TGTGCCAGCAGTTACCGACTAGCCTACAATGAGCAGTTCTTC.

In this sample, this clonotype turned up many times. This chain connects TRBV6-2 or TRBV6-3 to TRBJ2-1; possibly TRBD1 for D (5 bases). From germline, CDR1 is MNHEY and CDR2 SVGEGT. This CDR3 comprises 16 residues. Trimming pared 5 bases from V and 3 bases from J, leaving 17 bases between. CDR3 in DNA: TGTGCCAGCAGTCAGGGTCCCCGTGGCTTCTACAATGAGCAGTTCTTC. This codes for CASSQGPRGFYNEQFF.